This T cell receptor beta chain was observed in a study of blood T cell repertoires in COVID-19. Overall study context: Italy, Spain and the United States were the sources of the convalescent and acute COVID-19 samples. T cells, B-cell-depleted T cells, or PBMCs provided the cDNA or gDNA that served as material.

Sequencing was performed with immunoSEQ multiplex PCR; in TCRdb, only in-frame clones are kept and a portion is missing. The data contain roughly 100,000 clones, 75% to 95% of them singletons. Germline V CDR1 and CDR2: LNHDA, SQIVND (reference sequence). CDR3 size: 16 residues. The V segment lost 6 bases and the J segment 7 bases; nucleotides outside the gene matches: 15. The sequence was collected from a man in his late teens or twenties with acute or convalescent COVID-19. V gene TRBV19 combines with J gene TRBJ2-1, with 7 nucleotides matching TRBD1. The sample consisted of peripheral blood. CDR3 DNA sequence: TGTGCCAGTAGGCCCCGGACAGGTGGTCCCCTGAATGAGCAGTTCTTC. Translation: CASRPRTGGPLNEQFF.